This T cell receptor (beta chain) appears in the sequencing data of a study of cytomegalovirus exposure and HLA in healthy donors. The overall study: Of the donors genotyped, several hundred in all, around 76% fell in the Caucasian-associated ancestry cluster. Study-wide results and limits: Relative to the roughly 690-donor mean, N-insertions were reportedly fewer in an Asian-associated ancestry cluster in a later analysis.

This CDR3 contains 14 residues. Per the germline V gene, CDR1 is LNHDA and CDR2 is SQIVND (reference sequence). The V gene lost 3 bases and the J gene lost 0 bases, with 8 bases spanning the gap. Primers for the PCR totalled 60 Vbeta and 13 Jbeta. TCRdb's copy holds only in-frame clones and misses some; the assay was immunoSEQ multiplex PCR. The table lists 180,000 or so clones, less than 80% of them singletons. As concerns this clone: Its antigen is undetermined.

The chain has TRBV19 and TRBJ1-1; D unclear. The TCR was taken from a man between 18 and 35 years old in good health and CMV-seronegative. The sequenced sample was PBMCs. The CDR3 reads CASSINTMNTEAFF. The DNA for the CDR3 is TGTGCCAGTAGTATTAACACCATGAACACTGAAGCTTTCTTT.